This T cell receptor beta chain was documented in a study of a mutant IDH1 vaccine in newly diagnosed glioma. The protocol was immunoSEQ multiplex PCR, while the TCRdb copy is restricted to in-frame clones and leaves out a portion. Here the sample spans 40,000 or so clones, approximately 78% being singletons. Germline CDR1 and CDR2: ENHRY and SYGVKD. V lost 10 bases, J lost 3 bases, and 11 bases stayed unmatched. The CDR3 is 15 amino acids. Documented time point: baseline, week 1 (first vaccination visit). Specified treatment: pre-vaccination baseline after standard-of-care therapy. This material consisted of PBMCs, taken from a glioma patient treated with radiotherapy, temozolomide or both. The J gene is TRBJ1-5, the V gene TRBV10-3; TRBD1 matches 8 bases. This TCR derives from a man between 40 and 49 years old with glioma. Some clones in this sample may be carry-over from other donors' samples. This CDR3 reads CASTGGEISNQPQHF. DNA for the CDR3: TGTGCCAGTACAGGGGGGGAAATCTCCAATCAGCCCCAGCATTTT.